Following are 32 T cell receptor beta chains from one sample sequenced in a study of PD-1 blockade in classical Hodgkin lymphoma. The time point was: newly diagnosed, previously untreated cHL patient sample. Researchers used magnetic negative selection to pull out pure CD4+ T cells from thawed PBMCs. Profiled with immunoSEQ multiplex PCR; TCRdb holds only in-frame clones, not every one. The sample lists 25,000 to 35,000 clones; about nine tenths were seen once. Sequencing was carried out using CD4+ T cells from blood. The source of these receptors is a human donor with classical Hodgkin lymphoma.

The CDR3 coding sequence is TGCGCCAGCAGCTCCCCCGGCACCGGGGAGCTGTTTTTT. Its protein is CASSSPGTGELFF. The gene calls are TRBV5-1 and TRBJ2-2; unclear D gene. Per the germline V gene, CDR1 is SGHRS and CDR2 is YFSETQ. The CDR3 sequence is 13 residues long. The ends were cut back, 3 bases at V and 4 bases at J, with 7 bases in the middle.

The chain couples TRBV5-4 to TRBJ2-1; D gene uncertain. V shed 0 bases and J shed 5 bases, with 12 bases lying between them. The CDR3 sequence is 15 residues long. CDR1 SGHNT and CDR2 YYREEE come from the germline V gene (reference sequence). CDR3 in amino acids: CASSLGQLRHNEQFF. CDR3 coding DNA: TGTGCCAGCAGCTTGGGACAACTACGCCACAATGAGCAGTTCTTC.

As DNA, the CDR3 is TGTGCCAGCAGCCATAGCGGGAGGGATTTAGAGACCCAGTACTTC. Translated, it gives CASSHSGRDLETQYF. The chain uses TRBV5-5 and TRBJ2-5, with 11 positions matching TRBD2. The CDR3 spans 15 residues. V lost 4 bases, J lost 4 bases, and 6 bases stayed unmatched. Germline CDR1 SGHKS, CDR2 YYEKEE (reference sequence).

V usage is TRBV10-3 and J usage is TRBJ2-1, with D tentatively TRBD2 (5 bases). The CDR3 is 13 residues long. Germline values: CDR1 ENHRY, CDR2 SYGVKD. Trimming took 2 bases from V and 5 from J, leaving 7 bases between them. The CDR3 here is CAISELADNEQFF. For the CDR3, the DNA is TGTGCCATCAGTGAGCTAGCTGACAATGAGCAGTTCTTC.

There are a few counts of this clone. CDR3 sequence (DNA): TGTGCCAGCTCACCAGACGGGAATGAAAAACTGTTTTTT. Its protein product is CASSPDGNEKLFF. J is TRBJ1-4 and V is TRBV18; D gene ambiguous. From germline, CDR1 is KGHSH and CDR2 LQKENI. CDR3 length equals 13 residues. V was clipped by 2 bases and J by 5 bases, with 6 bases between them.

CDR3 nucleotides: TGTGCCAGCATCCCAGAAATGCGGACCGGGGAGCTGTTTTTT. Translated: CASIPEMRTGELFF. The chain has TRBV2 and TRBJ2-2; D unresolved. Trimming left V 7 bases short and J 5 bases short, with 14 bases between. The CDR3 extends over 14 amino acids. The germline V gene has CDR1 SNHLY and CDR2 FYNNEI.

The chain carries TRBV6-4 and TRBJ2-2; 9 nucleotides line up with TRBD2. V gave up 8 bases and J gave up 5 bases; unmatched junction bases: 9. Per the germline V gene, CDR1 is MRHNA and CDR2 is SNTAGT. The length of the CDR3 is 15 residues. CDR3 in amino acids: CASRHLAGATGELFF. For the CDR3, the DNA is TGTGCCAGCCGCCATTTAGCGGGAGCTACCGGGGAGCTGTTTTTT.

J is TRBJ2-5 and V is TRBV5-6, with D possibly being TRBD2 (6 bases). The germline gives CDR1 SGHDT, CDR2 YYEEEE. The CDR3 spans 16 residues. The ends were cut back, 0 bases at V and 5 bases at J, with 17 bases in the middle. CDR3 amino acids: CASSLGPGELGETQYF. In DNA form, the CDR3 reads TGTGCCAGCAGCTTGGGACCGGGAGAATTGGGGGAGACCCAGTACTTC.

This chain uses TRBV4-2 with TRBJ2-2; 9 bases map to TRBD2. J lost 2 bases, V lost 0 bases, and 7 bases had no gene match. There are 18 residues in the CDR3. In germline, CDR1 is LGHNA, CDR2 YNFKEQ. The CDR3 DNA reads TGTGCCAGCAGCCAAGACCCAGCGGGAGGCGATAACACCGGGGAGCTGTTTTTT. Amino acid sequence: CASSQDPAGGDNTGELFF.

This chain connects TRBV20-1 to TRBJ2-7; the D is unclear. There are 11 residues in the CDR3. Germline V gene lookup returns CDR1 DFQATT and CDR2 SNEGSKA (reference sequence). Trimming cost V 5 bases and J 4 bases, with 9 bases left between them. In nucleotides, the CDR3 is TGCAGTGCTCCCTCTAGTTACGAGCAGTACTTC. Translated, it gives CSAPSSYEQYF.

The table lists this clone with a few counts. This chain joins TRBV18 and TRBJ2-1, with 7 bases that match TRBD2. Germline lookup yields CDR1 KGHSH and CDR2 LQKENI. This CDR3 spans 14 amino acids. The V gene end was trimmed by 3 bases and the J gene end by 8 bases; junction bases not matched to a gene: 7. The CDR3 nucleotides read TGTGCCAGCTCACCCCCGACTAGCACCGATGAGCAGTTCTTC. Amino acids: CASSPPTSTDEQFF.

The rearrangement uses TRBV7-8 and TRBJ1-4; D gene unclear. V lost 1 base and J lost 0, with 3 bases in between. Germline V gene data show CDR1 as SGHVS and CDR2 as FQNEAQ. The CDR3 runs 14 residues. CDR3 DNA: TGTGCCAGCAGCTTAGAAACAACTAATGAAAAACTGTTTTTT. Translation gives CASSLETTNEKLFF. The full variable domain, completed using reference TRBV7-8 and TRBJ1-4, is GAGVSQSPRYKVAKRGQDVALRCDPISGHVSLFWYQQALGQGPEFLTYFQNEAQLDKSGLPSDRFFAERPEGSVSTLKIQRTQQEDSAVYLCASSLETTNEKLFFGSGTQLSVL.

This clone was counted a single time. The V and J genes are TRBV2 and TRBJ2-3; 8 nucleotides line up with TRBD1. This CDR3 has 13 residues. The germline gives CDR1 SNHLY, CDR2 FYNNEI. The V segment lost 4 bases and the J segment 6 bases; nucleotides outside the gene matches: 3. This CDR3 reads CASSGNRGDTQYF. The CDR3 coding sequence is TGTGCCAGCAGTGGGAACAGGGGGGATACGCAGTATTTT.

The V call is TRBV5-1, the J call TRBJ2-3; D call uncertain. The CDR3 is 12 amino acids. Trimming shortened V by 4 bases and J by 6 bases, and 9 bases separated the two germline ends. Per germline, CDR1 SGHRS and CDR2 YFSETQ. The CDR3 spells CASSPDPDTQYF. CDR3 DNA sequence: TGCGCCAGCAGCCCCGACCCGGATACGCAGTATTTT.

The chain has TRBV9 and TRBJ2-3; 7 positions match TRBD2. Trimming at V came to 3 bases and at J to 1 base, leaving 11 bases not matched to a gene. The CDR3 has 17 residues. Germline V gene lookup returns CDR1 SGDLS and CDR2 YYNGEE. As DNA, the CDR3 is TGTGCCAGCAGCGCGGGACTAAGTAGTTTTGGCACAGATACGCAGTATTTT. It is translated as CASSAGLSSFGTDTQYF.

The chain recombines TRBV29-1 with TRBJ1-1, with unresolved D. V was shortened by 6 bases and J by 1 base, with 12 bases between the two germline ends. CDR1 SQVTM and CDR2 ANQGSEA come from the germline V gene. This CDR3 has 13 residues. The chain's CDR3 is CSVDRGKNTEAFF. The CDR3 region has the DNA TGCAGCGTGGACCGGGGAAAGAACACTGAAGCTTTCTTT.

The table lists this clone with a few counts. The chain carries TRBV9 and TRBJ2-7; 11 nucleotides match TRBD2. Germline V gene lookup returns CDR1 SGDLS and CDR2 YYNGEE. V gave up 3 bases and J gave up 2 bases; unmatched junction bases: 1. This CDR3 has 14 amino acids. CDR3 nucleotide sequence: TGTGCCAGCAGCGGTAGCGGGAGGGCCTACGAGCAGTACTTC. Its protein product is CASSGSGRAYEQYF.

The V call is TRBV6-1, the J call TRBJ2-7; 10 positions agree with TRBD1. This CDR3 has 14 amino acids. V was clipped by 5 bases and J by 4 bases; unmatched bases: 5. CDR1 is MNHNS, CDR2 SASEGT, per germline. The CDR3 DNA is TGTGCCAGCAGTTGGACAGGGGGGAGTTACGAGCAGTACGTC. It specifies CASSWTGGSYEQYV.

This sequence joins TRBV21-1 and TRBJ2-7; the table's D call TRBD2 went unverified against the DNA. TRBV21-1 is marked as a pseudogene. CDR3 length: 14 residues. The CDR3, as DNA: TGTGCCAGCAGCTTCCAACCGGGACTAGGGAAGCAGTACGTC. Its protein product is CASSFQPGLGKQYV.

This chain connects TRBV6-1 to TRBJ2-7, with 7 bases matching TRBD1. Germline assignment: CDR1 MNHNS and CDR2 SASEGT. With 3 bases clipped from V and 1 base from J, the junction kept 9 bases outside the gene matches. The CDR3 contains 16 residues. For the CDR3, the DNA is TGTGCCAGCAGTGAGGACCGGGACAGATTTTCCTACGAGCAGTACGTC. Protein: CASSEDRDRFSYEQYV.

This sequence joins TRBV5-1 and TRBJ2-3; the D is unclear. The germline V gene encodes CDR1 SGHRS and CDR2 YFSETQ. The V and J ends lost 0 bases and 5 bases respectively, with 7 bases between them. This CDR3 is built from 13 residues. The CDR3 loop is CASSLGVGDTQYF. As DNA, the CDR3 is TGCGCCAGCAGCTTGGGGGTTGGAGATACGCAGTATTTT.

V usage is TRBV29-1 and J usage is TRBJ2-3; TRBD2 matches at 12 bases. Germline V gene data show CDR1 as SQVTM and CDR2 as ANQGSEA. The CDR3 has 17 amino acids. Trimming at V came to 4 bases and at J to 4 bases, leaving 12 bases not matched to a gene. The CDR3, as DNA: TGCAGCGTTGGGAGGAGGCTAGCGGGAGGGAGGGCAGATACGCAGTATTTT. It yields the protein CSVGRRLAGGRADTQYF.

The genes are TRBV5-1 and TRBJ2-2; no reliable D call. Germline CDR1 SGHRS, CDR2 YFSETQ. The CDR3 runs to 11 residues. V gave up 8 bases and J gave up 3 bases, with 5 bases separating them. The CDR3 coding sequence is TGCGCCAGTGGGGACACCGGGGAGCTGTTTTTT. Protein product: CASGDTGELFF. Complete variable domain (other parts from reference TRBV5-1 and TRBJ2-2): KAGVTQTPRYLIKTRGQQVTLSCSPISGHRSVSWYQQTPGQGLQFLFEYFSETQRNKGNFPGRFSGRQFSNSRSEMNVSTLELGDSALYLCASGDTGELFFGEGSRLTVL.

The chain employs TRBV5-1 and TRBJ1-1; D is ambiguous. Germline values: CDR1 SGHRS, CDR2 YFSETQ. Trimming cost V 0 bases and J 5 bases, with 14 bases left between them. The CDR3 contains 15 residues. CDR3 sequence (DNA): TGCGCCAGCAGCTTGGAGTTGGGGAGAGTGACTGAAGCTTTCTTT. This encodes CASSLELGRVTEAFF.

V and J are TRBV20-1 and TRBJ1-2; no reliable D call. V gave up 6 bases and J gave up 4 bases, with 9 bases separating them. The CDR3 has 11 amino acids. Germline loops: CDR1 DFQATT, CDR2 SNEGSKA (reference sequence). CDR3 in DNA: TGCAGTGCAACACTGGGCTATGGCTACACCTTC. Translating it yields CSATLGYGYTF.

This clone was picked up one time. The J gene is TRBJ1-2, the V gene TRBV14; no definite D call. CDR1 is SGHDN and CDR2 is FVKESK in the germline V gene. The CDR3 spans 15 residues. V lost 1 base and J lost 8, with 17 bases in between. The CDR3 DNA sequence: TGTGCCAGCAGCCAAGGTTTCGAGTACACAGCGGGCTACACCTTC. Encoded protein: CASSQGFEYTAGYTF.

J is TRBJ1-1 and V is TRBV18; 9 bases are a match to TRBD1. Germline V lookup: CDR1 KGHSH, CDR2 LQKENI. V lost 5 bases and J lost 4; bases outside the gene matches: 5. The length of the CDR3 is 14 residues. The CDR3 bases are TGTGCCAGCTCAACAACAGGGGGCACCACTGAAGCTTTCTTT. This encodes CASSTTGGTTEAFF. Supplemented by reference TRBV18 and TRBJ1-1, the full variable domain reads NAGVMQNPRHLVRRRGQEARLRCSPMKGHSHVYWYRQLPEEGLKFMVYLQKENIIDESGMPKERFSAEFPKEGPSILRIQQVVRGDSAAYFCASSTTGGTTEAFFGQGTRLTVV.

This rearrangement joins TRBV27 to TRBJ2-3; TRBD2 matches 8 bases. The CDR3 covers 20 residues. J gave up 3 bases and V 5 bases, and 22 bases lay outside the gene matches. Per the germline V gene, CDR1 is MNHEY and CDR2 is SMNVEV (reference sequence). CDR3 bases: TGTGCCAGCAGTGCCTGGGGCGTCCGACTAGCGTCGGGAGGAACAGATACGCAGTATTTT. Its translation: CASSAWGVRLASGGTDTQYF.

This chain links TRBV27 with TRBJ2-3, with D tentatively TRBD2 (6 bases). V was shortened by 6 bases and J by 7 bases, with 11 bases between the two germline ends. CDR1 is MNHEY and CDR2 is SMNVEV in the germline V gene (reference sequence). CDR3 size: 12 residues. This CDR3 is CASSPSGYTQYF. The CDR3 nucleotides read TGTGCCAGCAGCCCCAGCGGGTATACGCAGTATTTT.

This sequence joins TRBV5-1 and TRBJ2-5; TRBD2 is a possible D gene (5 bases). Trimming removed 3 bases from V and 5 bases from J, with 17 bases in between. Per the germline V gene, CDR1 is SGHRS and CDR2 is YFSETQ. This CDR3 has 15 amino acids. As DNA, the CDR3 is TGCGCCAGCAGCTCGTCTAGGAGAGAGCGGGAGACCCAGTACTTC. Its translation is CASSSSRRERETQYF.

The chain employs TRBV15 and TRBJ2-4, with D perhaps TRBD1 (6 bases). The germline V gene encodes CDR1 LNHNV and CDR2 YYDKDF (reference sequence). The CDR3 has 17 amino acids. The V end lost 0 bases, the J end lost 0 bases, and 12 bases lay between the germline ends. The CDR3 sequence is CATSRDKGVVAKNIQYF. In nucleotides, the CDR3 is TGTGCCACCAGCAGAGATAAGGGGGTGGTAGCCAAAAACATTCAGTACTTC. Full variable domain (rest looked up from reference TRBV15 and TRBJ2-4): DAMVIQNPRYQVTQFGKPVTLSCSQTLNHNVMYWYQQKSSQAPKLLFHYYDKDFNNEADTPDNFQSRRPNTSFCFLDIRSPGLGDTAMYLCATSRDKGVVAKNIQYFGAGTRLSVL.

The V gene is TRBV18, the J gene TRBJ1-5; D not certain. The CDR3 spans 14 residues. Trimming removed 3 bases from V and 3 bases from J, with 9 bases in between. Looked up from germline, CDR1 is KGHSH and CDR2 is LQKENI. The CDR3 sequence: CASSPSGPNQPQHF. The CDR3, as DNA: TGTGCCAGCTCACCTTCAGGCCCCAATCAGCCCCAGCATTTT.